The 7 T cell receptor beta chains presented below share a single source sample, sequenced in a study of T cell changes during pregnancy in multiple sclerosis. The table came from immunoSEQ multiplex PCR; TCRdb's copy has only in-frame clones and leaves some out. The table has roughly 110,000 clones, just under 95% seen once. This specimen consisted of peripheral blood, obtained in the third trimester of pregnancy. The receptors come from a female donor in good health, enrolled as a control in a pregnancy study.

This clone was detected only once. The chain is built from TRBV19 and TRBJ1-5; TRBD1 matches 9 bases. CDR1 is LNHDA, CDR2 SQIVND, per germline (reference sequence). The CDR3 runs 13 residues. V shed 10 bases, J shed 6 bases, and the junction held 7 bases outside the gene matches. CDR3 in amino acids: CATWTGAGQPQHF. CDR3 DNA: TGTGCCACCTGGACAGGGGCCGGTCAGCCCCAGCATTTT.

The chain recombines TRBV2 with TRBJ1-5, with 9 bases aligning to TRBD1. Germline V gene data show CDR1 as SNHLY and CDR2 as FYNNEI. The CDR3 runs 16 residues. V lost 2 bases to trimming and J lost 4 bases; unmatched junction nucleotides: 6. The DNA for the CDR3 is TGTGCCAGCAGTGAAAATTCCGGGACAGGGAATCAGCCCCAGCATTTT. It codes for CASSENSGTGNQPQHF.

This rearrangement joins TRBV6-6 to TRBJ2-7; possibly TRBD1 for D (6 bases). The CDR3 runs 13 residues. The germline CDR1 and CDR2 sequences are MNHNY and SVGAGI (reference sequence). The V and J ends lost 2 bases and 4 bases respectively, with 9 bases between them. This CDR3 is CASSYIGGYEQYF. The CDR3 region has the DNA TGTGCCAGCAGTTACATAGGGGGTTACGAGCAGTACTTC.

V usage is TRBV19 and J usage is TRBJ1-2, with TRBD1 matching 7 bases. V was clipped by 9 bases and J by 8 bases; unmatched bases: 18. The CDR3 length is 15 residues. In germline, CDR1 is LNHDA, CDR2 SQIVND (reference sequence). The CDR3 loop is CASESSRTGGWGYTF. The CDR3 DNA follows: TGTGCCAGCGAAAGTTCCCGGACAGGAGGTTGGGGCTACACCTTC.

In DNA form, the CDR3 reads TGTGCCAGCAGCGAATACAGGGGTAGCACCGGGGAGCTGTTTTTT. It encodes CASSEYRGSTGELFF. The gene calls are TRBV5-5 and TRBJ2-2; 7 bases align to TRBD1. In germline, CDR1 is SGHKS, CDR2 YYEKEE (reference sequence). J was trimmed by 4 bases and V by 4 bases; bases with no gene match: 7. The CDR3 length is 15 residues.

V and J are TRBV11-3 and TRBJ2-1; TRBD2 matches at 11 bases. This CDR3 has 15 amino acids. Germline lookup yields CDR1 SGHNT and CDR2 YENEEA. After removal of 4 bases from V and 4 bases from J, the junction contained 3 bases not matched to a gene. The CDR3 sequence is CASSSRLAGYNEQFF. CDR3 DNA: TGTGCCAGCAGCTCAAGACTAGCGGGGTACAATGAGCAGTTCTTC.

The chain combines TRBV7-3 with TRBJ2-5; D possibly corresponds to TRBD1 (6 bases). This CDR3 region has 14 residues. The germline V and J ends were trimmed by 5 bases and 5 bases, with 15 bases remaining between them. CDR1 and CDR2 from the germline V gene are SGHTA and FQGTGA. The CDR3 here is CASSPQGNIETQYF. The CDR3 nucleotides are TGTGCCAGCAGCCCGCAGGGGAATATCGAGACCCAGTACTTC.